The sequence of this T cell receptor beta chain was determined in a study of blood T cell repertoires in COVID-19. Overall study: Both acute and convalescent COVID-19 samples were obtained from the United States, Italy and Spain.

Profiling relied on immunoSEQ multiplex PCR, and the TCRdb table lists in-frame clones only, not all of them. In the table there are some 200,000 clones, around 86% of which are singletons. After removal of 6 bases from V and 5 bases from J, the junction contained 5 bases not matched to a gene. The V gene's germline CDR1 is SQVTM and CDR2 ANQGSEA. The CDR3 totals 12 residues. Study members were between about 18 and 89 years old and lived in some 22 US regions. The origin of this receptor is a man aged 25-40 years in a cohort exposed to, infected with or recovered from COVID-19 (not recorded which). The sample taken for sequencing was PBMCs or T cells enriched from blood (not recorded which). The V and J genes are TRBV29-1 and TRBJ2-5; 8 bases agree with TRBD1. The CDR3 loop is CSVATGEETQYF. The DNA of the CDR3 is TGCAGCGTCGCGACAGGGGAGGAGACCCAGTACTTC.